This T cell receptor beta chain was identified during a study of shared clonotypes between healthy human individuals. Broader study findings: How much donors shared clonotypes was expected to be affected by sequencing depth.

Germline V CDR1 and CDR2: SNHLY, FYNNEI. The CDR3 spans 13 residues. Trimming took 6 bases from V and 0 from J, leaving 8 bases between them. In this sample, this clone turned up a few times. Antigen unknown. A deep-level run was used for the assay. Method: immunoSEQ multiplex PCR; TCRdb's copy keeps in-frame clones and lacks some. This table holds 450,000 or so clones, approximately 77% found once. V usage is TRBV2 and J usage is TRBJ2-5; no clear D. The sample taken for sequencing was PBMCs. This TCR was sampled from a middle-aged woman in good health. Some clones in this sample may be carry-over from other donors' samples. The CDR3 region has the DNA TGTGCCAGCAGCCGGACCTACCAAGAGACCCAGTACTTC. Its translation is CASSRTYQETQYF.